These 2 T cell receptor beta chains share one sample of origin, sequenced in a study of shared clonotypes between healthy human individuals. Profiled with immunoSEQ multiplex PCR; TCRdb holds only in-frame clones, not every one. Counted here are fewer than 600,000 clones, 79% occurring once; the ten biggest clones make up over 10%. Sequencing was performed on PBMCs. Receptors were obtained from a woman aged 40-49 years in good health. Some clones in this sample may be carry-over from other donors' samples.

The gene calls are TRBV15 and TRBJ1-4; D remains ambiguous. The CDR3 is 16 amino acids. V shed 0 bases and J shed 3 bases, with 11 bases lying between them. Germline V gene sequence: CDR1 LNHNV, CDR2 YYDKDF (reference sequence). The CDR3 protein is CATSRDRSRPNEKLFF. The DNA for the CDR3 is TGTGCCACCAGCAGAGATCGGAGCAGGCCTAATGAAAAACTGTTTTTT. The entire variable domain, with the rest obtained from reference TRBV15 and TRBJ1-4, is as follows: DAMVIQNPRYQVTQFGKPVTLSCSQTLNHNVMYWYQQKSSQAPKLLFHYYDKDFNNEADTPDNFQSRRPNTSFCFLDIRSPGLGDTAMYLCATSRDRSRPNEKLFFGSGTQLSVL.

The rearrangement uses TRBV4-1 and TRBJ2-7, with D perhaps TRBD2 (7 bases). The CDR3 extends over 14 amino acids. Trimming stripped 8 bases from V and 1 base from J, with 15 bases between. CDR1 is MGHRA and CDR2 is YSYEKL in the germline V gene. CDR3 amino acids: CASSRGGGSYEQYF. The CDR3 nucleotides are TGCGCCAGCTCACGGGGAGGGGGATCCTACGAGCAGTACTTC.